This TCR beta chain emerged from a study of blood T cell repertoires in COVID-19. At the level of the study: T cells, B-cell-depleted T cells, or PBMCs provided the cDNA or gDNA that served as material.

Participants were aged roughly 18 to 95 years, lived in roughly 25 US areas, and enrolled virtually. Assignment of participants to cohorts was predicated upon participant-reported clinical history. As originally analysed: Amplification with reference gene primers provided the estimates of nucleated cell counts. Profiling relied on immunoSEQ multiplex PCR, and the TCRdb table lists in-frame clones only, not all of them. V and J calls and clone size are copied from that table; D and trimming were computed from the DNA. The sample has about 330,000 clones; under 90% are singletons. The trim removed 5 bases at V and 5 bases at J, leaving 15 bases unmatched. The CDR3 spans 17 residues. CDR1 is SGHAT, CDR2 FQNNGV, per germline.

The receptor's source is a woman under 30 who had recovered from COVID-19. The sample taken for sequencing was PBMCs or T cells enriched from blood (not recorded which). This chain connects TRBV11-2 to TRBJ2-1; 7 bases are a match to TRBD1. This CDR3 reads CASSPLMGQMMHNEQFF. The CDR3 coding sequence is TGTGCCAGCAGCCCTTTAATGGGACAGATGATGCACAATGAGCAGTTCTTC.